This is a list of T cell receptor beta chains from one sample in a study of CD8 T cells in ankylosing spondylitis. TCRdb re-called the 5' RACE reads with MiXCR, one entry per CDR3 protein. The data show approximately 140,000 distinct CDR3 sequences, around 43% seen once. Sample: synovial fluid, either unsorted or a sorted T cell fraction (not recorded which). The receptors were sampled from a male donor with ankylosing spondylitis. CDR3s include the opening cysteine and the closing phenylalanine or tryptophan. D genes are given only for firm matches. Some rows have no size entry. The others give once, few or many, or a class for an expanded clone.

NA | NA | TRBJ2-7 | TRBV11-2 | TGTGCCAGCAGCCCCTTGAGGGGATGCTACGAGCAGTACTTC | CASSPLRGCYEQYF
NA | NA | TRBJ2-2 | TRBV27 | TGTGCCAGCAGTTTAGGTGCGGGGATTGCCGGGGAGCTGTTTTTT | CASSLGAGIAGELFF
TRBD2 | many | TRBJ2-7 | TRBV7-9 | TGTGCCAGCAGCCCAGGGACTAGCGGGTACTACGAGCAGTACTTC | CASSPGTSGYYEQYF
TRBD2 | NA | TRBJ2-1 | TRBV2 | TGTGCCAGCAGTGAAGGGTTGCGGACTAGCGGGAGACCCACCTTGGACAATGAGCAGTTCTTC | CASSEGLRTSGRPTLDNEQFF
NA | NA | TRBJ2-1 | TRBV6-5 | TGTGCCAGCAGTTACCTGGGACCTTACAATGAGCAGTTCTTC | CASSYLGPYNEQFF
TRBD1 | many | TRBJ1-1 | TRBV20-1 | TGCAGTGCTAAGGGACAGGGAGACACTGAAGCTTTCTTT | CSAKGQGDTEAFF
NA | few | TRBJ2-1 | TRBV12-3/TRBV12-4 | TGTGCCAGCAGTCCTTCGAGAGAGCAGTTCTTC | CASSPSREQFF
TRBD1 | NA | TRBJ2-2 | TRBV2 | TGTGCCAGCAGTGATTGGGGACAGTACACCGGGGAGCTGTTTTTT | CASSDWGQYTGELFF
TRBD2 | NA | TRBJ2-5 | TRBV5-1 | TGCGCCAGCAGCGAGTTCTCTAGCGGGTGGGAGACCCAGTACTTC | CASSEFSSGWETQYF
NA | few | TRBJ2-6 | TRBV27 | TGTGCCAGCAGTCCAAGACAGCGAAGGTACTCTGGGGCCAACGTCCTGACTTTC | CASSPRQRRYSGANVLTF
NA | NA | TRBJ2-1 | TRBV4-1 | TGCGCCAGCAGCCAAATTATAGGACTCCAGTCCTACAATGAGCAGTTCTTC | CASSQIIGLQSYNEQFF
NA | many | TRBJ1-1 | TRBV12-3/TRBV12-4 | TGTGCCAGCGGGCCAGGATGGAACACTGAAGCTTTCTTT | CASGPGWNTEAFF
TRBD1 | NA | TRBJ2-5 | TRBV5-1 | TGCGCCAGCAGCTTGGTCCGGGGACAGGGGAACCAAGAGACCCAGTACTTC | CASSLVRGQGNQETQYF
NA | once | TRBJ2-4 | TRBV15 | TGTGCCTCCGCTCGCGAACATGGCGATCTAGTAGCCAAAAACATTCAGTACTTC | CASAREHGDLVAKNIQYF
NA | NA | TRBJ2-2 | TRBV11-2 | TGTGCCAGCAGCTTAGATTTAGCCCGGGAGCTGTTTTTT | CASSLDLARELFF
TRBD2 | NA | TRBJ2-1 | TRBV18 | TGTGCCAGCAAAAAGCGGGGCGGCTACAATGAGCAGTTCTTC | CASKKRGGYNEQFF
TRBD2 | NA | TRBJ2-2 | TRBV20-1 | TGCAGTGCCGGGAGGCTTGGGGTGGCGGGGAGGACCGGGGAGCTGTTTTTT | CSAGRLGVAGRTGELFF
NA | NA | TRBJ1-1 | TRBV6-1 | TGTGCCAGCAGTGAATGGATGGGTATCACTGAAGCTTTCTTT | CASSEWMGITEAFF
NA | NA | TRBJ2-1 | TRBV5-1 | TGCGCCAGCAGCTTGGTGGCAGGGAGCTCCTACAATGAGCAGTTCTTC | CASSLVAGSSYNEQFF
NA | NA | TRBJ1-2 | TRBV5-6 | TGTGCCAGCAGCTTGCAGTCGTCAGGCGATCTGAACTATGAGGGCTACACCTTC | CASSLQSSGDLNYEGYTF
TRBD2 | NA | TRBJ2-7 | TRBV5-6 | TGTGCCAGCAGCTTGGGTGCCGGGACTAGCGGGAGCGAGCAGTACTTC | CASSLGAGTSGSEQYF
TRBD1 | few | TRBJ2-5 | TRBV2 | TGTGCCAGCAAGGAAAAGACAGGGCCCCAAGAGACCCAGTACTTC | CASKEKTGPQETQYF
TRBD2 | NA | TRBJ2-7 | TRBV4-1 | TGCGCCAGCAGCCACCCACCCAGGGGAGCGGGGGGCCCCCTCCCCTACGAGCAGTACTTC | CASSHPPRGAGGPLPYEQYF
NA | NA | TRBJ1-1 | TRBV5-6 | TGTGCCAGCAGCTTCCCCGCACAGAACACTGAAGCTTTCTTT | CASSFPAQNTEAFF
NA | few | TRBJ2-1 | TRBV10-3 | TGTGCCATCAGTGAGTTAGGGACGGACGAGAATGAGCAGTTCTTC | CAISELGTDENEQFF
NA | NA | TRBJ2-7 | TRBV30 | TGTGCCTGGAGTGTAAATCTTGGGGACTACGAGCAGTACTTC | CAWSVNLGDYEQYF